These T cell receptor beta chains were read from a single sample in a study of blood T cell repertoires in COVID-19. Sequenced by immunoSEQ multiplex PCR; TCRdb stores in-frame clones only, minus some. The data hold roughly 150,000 clones, with under 85% observed a single time. The material sequenced was peripheral blood. These TCRs come from a man aged 80 or over with COVID-19, enrolled during active disease. CDR3s include the opening cysteine and the closing phenylalanine or tryptophan. The D gene is left open where the match is weak. Part of the rows lack a size; the others show once, few, many or a class for expanded clones.

d_gene: .; abundance: .; len: 14; j_gene: TRBJ1-5; v_gene: TRBV19; CDR3aa: CASSYQVGNQPQHF; CDR3nt: TGTGCCAGTAGTTATCAGGTTGGCAATCAGCCCCAGCATTTT
d_gene: .; abundance: once; len: 15; j_gene: TRBJ2-5; v_gene: TRBV9; CDR3aa: CASSVVQGPWETQYF; CDR3nt: TGTGCCAGCAGCGTAGTCCAGGGCCCTTGGGAGACCCAGTACTTC
d_gene: .; abundance: .; len: 14; j_gene: TRBJ2-2; v_gene: TRBV19; CDR3aa: CASRPVAKTGELFF; CDR3nt: TGTGCCAGTCGCCCCGTGGCCAAAACCGGGGAGCTGTTTTTT
d_gene: TRBD1; abundance: .; len: 15; j_gene: TRBJ1-5; v_gene: TRBV28; CDR3aa: CASRPSGDRNQPQHF; CDR3nt: TGTGCCAGCAGACCCTCCGGGGACAGGAATCAGCCCCAGCATTTT
d_gene: .; abundance: once; len: 12; j_gene: TRBJ2-1; v_gene: TRBV12-3/TRBV12-4; CDR3aa: CASSLLLGEQFF; CDR3nt: TGTGCCAGCAGTTTGCTTCTAGGTGAGCAGTTCTTC
d_gene: .; abundance: .; len: 14; j_gene: TRBJ1-2; v_gene: TRBV7-2; CDR3aa: CASSLFQGGYGYTF; CDR3nt: TGTGCCAGCAGCTTATTCCAGGGAGGCTATGGCTACACCTTC
d_gene: TRBD2; abundance: few; len: 15; j_gene: TRBJ2-2; v_gene: TRBV3-1/TRBV3-2; CDR3aa: CASRQTSGNTGELFF; CDR3nt: TGTGCCAGCAGACAGACTAGCGGGAACACCGGGGAGCTGTTTTTT
d_gene: .; abundance: .; len: 11; j_gene: TRBJ2-7; v_gene: TRBV6-2/TRBV6-3; CDR3aa: CASSYRYEQYF; CDR3nt: TGTGCCAGCAGTTACCGCTACGAGCAGTACTTC
d_gene: .; abundance: .; len: 15; j_gene: TRBJ1-2; v_gene: TRBV2; CDR3aa: CATAWGPIPTDGYTF; CDR3nt: TGTGCCACAGCATGGGGCCCCATCCCAACGGATGGCTACACCTTC
d_gene: TRBD1; abundance: .; len: 15; j_gene: TRBJ1-5; v_gene: TRBV2; CDR3aa: CASSATGQGGQPQHF; CDR3nt: TGTGCCAGCAGTGCGACAGGGCAGGGCGGTCAGCCCCAGCATTTT
d_gene: TRBD2; abundance: .; len: 12; j_gene: TRBJ2-7; v_gene: TRBV6-5; CDR3aa: CASRGGSYEQYF; CDR3nt: TGTGCCAGCAGGGGAGGGTCCTACGAGCAGTACTTC
d_gene: .; abundance: .; len: 16; j_gene: TRBJ1-2; v_gene: TRBV18; CDR3aa: CASSPRVEPSNYGYTF; CDR3nt: TGTGCCAGCTCACCACGGGTGGAGCCTAGTAACTATGGCTACACCTTC
d_gene: TRBD1; abundance: .; len: 12; j_gene: TRBJ1-1; v_gene: TRBV6-2/TRBV6-3; CDR3aa: CASSYTQGRAFF; CDR3nt: TGTGCCAGCAGTTACACACAGGGGAGAGCTTTCTTT
d_gene: .; abundance: .; len: 14; j_gene: TRBJ2-7; v_gene: TRBV27; CDR3aa: CASSPDRSAYEQYF; CDR3nt: TGTGCCAGCAGTCCGGACAGATCCGCCTACGAGCAGTACTTC
d_gene: .; abundance: .; len: 14; j_gene: TRBJ1-1; v_gene: TRBV13; CDR3aa: CASRTGGHGTEAFF; CDR3nt: TGTGCCAGCAGGACCGGGGGGCATGGCACTGAAGCTTTCTTT
d_gene: .; abundance: .; len: 11; j_gene: TRBJ1-2; v_gene: TRBV7-2; CDR3aa: CASSPRGGYTF; CDR3nt: TGTGCCAGCAGCCCCAGGGGTGGCTACACCTTC
d_gene: .; abundance: .; len: 15; j_gene: TRBJ1-6; v_gene: TRBV5-4; CDR3aa: CASSLGGNYNSPLHF; CDR3nt: TGTGCCAGCAGCTTGGGGGGCAACTATAATTCACCCCTCCACTTT
d_gene: .; abundance: .; len: 13; j_gene: TRBJ2-7; v_gene: TRBV7-9; CDR3aa: CASSLGGLSEQYF; CDR3nt: TGTGCCAGCAGCTTAGGGGGCCTGTCCGAGCAGTACTTC
d_gene: .; abundance: .; len: 18; j_gene: TRBJ1-5; v_gene: TRBV9; CDR3aa: CASSVGPGGAYSNQPQHF; CDR3nt: TGTGCCAGCAGCGTAGGCCCGGGGGGGGCCTATAGCAATCAGCCCCAGCATTTT
d_gene: .; abundance: .; len: 15; j_gene: TRBJ1-2; v_gene: TRBV2; CDR3aa: CASRADLQAPYGYTF; CDR3nt: TGTGCCAGCAGAGCCGACCTACAGGCCCCTTACGGCTACACCTTC
d_gene: .; abundance: .; len: 15; j_gene: TRBJ2-1; v_gene: TRBV5-5; CDR3aa: CASSLDGNSYNEQFF; CDR3nt: TGTGCCAGCAGCTTAGACGGGAACTCCTACAATGAGCAGTTCTTC
d_gene: TRBD1; abundance: .; len: 13; j_gene: TRBJ1-1; v_gene: TRBV7-9; CDR3aa: CASLRQGDTEAFF; CDR3nt: TGTGCCAGCCTTCGACAGGGGGACACTGAAGCTTTCTTT
d_gene: .; abundance: .; len: 17; j_gene: TRBJ2-3; v_gene: TRBV5-5; CDR3aa: CASSATAGTPGADTQYF; CDR3nt: TGTGCCAGCAGCGCCACCGCCGGGACCCCAGGGGCAGATACGCAGTATTTT
d_gene: .; abundance: .; len: 14; j_gene: TRBJ1-1; v_gene: TRBV7-2; CDR3aa: CASSLRGSVTEAFF; CDR3nt: TGTGCCAGCAGCTTAAGGGGATCAGTCACTGAAGCTTTCTTT
d_gene: TRBD1; abundance: .; len: 14; j_gene: TRBJ2-1; v_gene: TRBV4-2; CDR3aa: CASSPWDRGNEQFF; CDR3nt: TGTGCCAGCAGCCCCTGGGACAGGGGGAATGAGCAGTTCTTC
d_gene: .; abundance: .; len: 15; j_gene: TRBJ1-5; v_gene: TRBV19; CDR3aa: CASSIEGAGNQPQHF; CDR3nt: TGTGCCAGTAGTATAGAGGGGGCAGGGAACCAGCCCCAGCATTTT
d_gene: .; abundance: .; len: 16; j_gene: TRBJ2-2; v_gene: TRBV3-1/TRBV3-2; CDR3aa: CASSPARGTETGELFF; CDR3nt: TGTGCCAGCAGCCCGGCCCGGGGGACCGAAACCGGGGAGCTGTTTTTT
d_gene: .; abundance: .; len: 13; j_gene: TRBJ2-5; v_gene: TRBV11-3; CDR3aa: CASSSRVQETQYF; CDR3nt: TGTGCCAGCAGCTCCAGGGTTCAAGAGACCCAGTACTTC
d_gene: .; abundance: .; len: 15; j_gene: TRBJ1-2; v_gene: TRBV18; CDR3aa: CASSPSTVTDNGYTF; CDR3nt: TGTGCCAGCTCCCCCTCGACAGTCACGGATAATGGCTACACCTTC
d_gene: .; abundance: .; len: 16; j_gene: TRBJ1-1; v_gene: TRBV6-1; CDR3aa: CASSEGRARRGPEAFF; CDR3nt: TGTGCCAGCAGTGAAGGGCGGGCACGGCGTGGGCCTGAAGCTTTCTTT
d_gene: TRBD1; abundance: .; len: 12; j_gene: TRBJ1-2; v_gene: TRBV2; CDR3aa: CASSGDSYGYTF; CDR3nt: TGTGCCAGCAGCGGGGACAGCTATGGCTACACCTTC
d_gene: TRBD2; abundance: .; len: 14; j_gene: TRBJ2-5; v_gene: TRBV9; CDR3aa: CASSQRGGQETQYF; CDR3nt: TGTGCCAGCAGCCAGCGGGGGGGGCAAGAGACCCAGTACTTC
d_gene: .; abundance: .; len: 14; j_gene: TRBJ1-5; v_gene: TRBV18; CDR3aa: CASSPGEGNQPQHF; CDR3nt: TGTGCCAGCTCACCGGGGGAGGGCAATCAGCCCCAGCATTTT
d_gene: .; abundance: .; len: 13; j_gene: TRBJ1-4; v_gene: TRBV6-6; CDR3aa: CASSHGTTGKLFF; CDR3nt: TGTGCCAGCAGTCACGGCACCACGGGAAAACTGTTTTTT
d_gene: TRBD1; abundance: .; len: 15; j_gene: TRBJ2-7; v_gene: TRBV11-3; CDR3aa: CASSLFSGQGYEQYF; CDR3nt: TGTGCCAGCAGCTTATTCTCGGGACAGGGCTACGAGCAGTACTTC
d_gene: TRBD2; abundance: .; len: 15; j_gene: TRBJ2-7; v_gene: TRBV5-1; CDR3aa: CASSLLGGYSYEQYF; CDR3nt: TGCGCCAGCAGCTTGTTGGGGGGGTACTCCTACGAGCAGTACTTC
d_gene: TRBD2; abundance: .; len: 17; j_gene: TRBJ2-1; v_gene: TRBV6-1; CDR3aa: CASSEDLGGGSYNEQFF; CDR3nt: TGTGCCAGCAGTGAAGATTTGGGCGGGGGTTCCTACAATGAGCAGTTCTTC
d_gene: TRBD1; abundance: few; len: 12; j_gene: TRBJ1-1; v_gene: TRBV10-3; CDR3aa: CAIREGGGRAFF; CDR3nt: TGTGCCATCAGAGAGGGAGGGGGCCGGGCTTTCTTT
d_gene: .; abundance: .; len: 20; j_gene: TRBJ1-4; v_gene: TRBV5-1; CDR3aa: CASSLDRVGLFRSFNEKLFF; CDR3nt: TGCGCCAGCAGCTTGGATCGGGTTGGTCTTTTCAGATCCTTTAATGAAAAACTGTTTTTT
d_gene: .; abundance: .; len: 13; j_gene: TRBJ2-4; v_gene: TRBV12-3/TRBV12-4; CDR3aa: CASSFRKKNIQYF; CDR3nt: TGTGCCAGCAGTTTCAGGAAAAAAAACATTCAGTACTTC
d_gene: .; abundance: few; len: 14; j_gene: TRBJ1-2; v_gene: TRBV2; CDR3aa: CASTPDSFLGGYTF; CDR3nt: TGTGCCAGCACCCCTGACAGTTTTCTCGGTGGCTACACCTTC